Below, 25 T cell receptor beta chains from the same sample are listed, as sequenced in a study of blood T cell repertoires in COVID-19. Generated by immunoSEQ multiplex PCR, the TCRdb table keeps only in-frame clones and is missing some. The table lists under 300,000 clones, around 90% of them singletons. What was sequenced was peripheral blood. The origin of the receptors is a woman aged 55-69 years with COVID-19, enrolled during active disease.

This clone was seen only once. The V call is TRBV6-2 or TRBV6-3, the J call TRBJ2-6; perhaps TRBD2 as D (5 bases). CDR3 length: 16 residues. The V end was cut by 4 bases, the J end by 0 bases, with 10 bases between. Germline V gene sequence: CDR1 MNHEY, CDR2 SVGEGT. The CDR3 DNA is TGTGCCAGCAGTTTAGGAGGTGGCTCTGGGGCCAACGTCCTGACTTTC. Encoded protein: CASSLGGGSGANVLTF.

This rearrangement joins TRBV18 to TRBJ1-6; 8 bases agree with TRBD1. This CDR3 is 15 amino acids long. Trimming cost V 2 bases and J 4 bases; bases outside gene matches: 1. The germline gives CDR1 KGHSH, CDR2 LQKENI. The CDR3 nucleotides are TGTGCCAGCTCACCAGGACAGGGATATAATTCACCCCTCCACTTT. This translates into CASSPGQGYNSPLHF.

J is TRBJ2-2 and V is TRBV7-8; TRBD1 matches at 9 bases. Germline V CDR1 and CDR2: SGHVS, FQNEAQ. This CDR3 is built from 16 residues. Germline trimming cut 4 bases from V and 3 bases from J; bases unmatched to any gene: 6. CDR3 bases: TGTGCCAGCAGCTCTACAGGGGGCGCGGACACCGGGGAGCTGTTTTTT. As protein: CASSSTGGADTGELFF.

The genes are TRBV5-8 and TRBJ1-6; no clear D. Per the germline V gene, CDR1 is SGHTS and CDR2 is YDEGEE. This CDR3 is built from 15 residues. The ends were cut back, 4 bases at V and 0 bases at J, with 8 bases in the middle. The CDR3 region is CASSQFFSYNSPLHF. CDR3 sequence (DNA): TGTGCCAGCAGCCAATTTTTCTCCTATAATTCACCCCTCCACTTT.

This rearrangement joins TRBV9 to TRBJ1-4; possibly TRBD1 for D (6 bases). Germline-derived CDR1 and CDR2 are SGDLS and YYNGEE. V was trimmed by 0 bases and J by 5 bases, leaving 14 bases between them. The CDR3 loop spans 16 amino acids. The CDR3 DNA reads as TGTGCCAGCAGCGTAGCTCTCGGACAGCTGAATGAAAAACTGTTTTTT. This codes for CASSVALGQLNEKLFF.

In this sample, this clone turned up once. The gene calls are TRBV10-3 and TRBJ1-5, with a tentative D call TRBD1 (5 bases). CDR1 is ENHRY and CDR2 is SYGVKD in the germline V gene. The CDR3 is 17 amino acids. The V end lost 0 bases, the J end lost 10 bases, and 22 bases lay between the germline ends. DNA for the CDR3: TGTGCCATCAGTGAGTCGAGGCAGTCGGCGGACAATCGACCCCAGCATTTT. As protein: CAISESRQSADNRPQHF.

The rearrangement links TRBV29-1 to TRBJ1-2; 8 positions agree with TRBD1. J was trimmed by 6 bases and V by 0 bases; bases with no gene match: 9. Germline V lookup: CDR1 SQVTM, CDR2 ANQGSEA. This CDR3 contains 15 residues. The CDR3 nucleotides are TGCAGCGTTGAAGATGGACAGGGAGGTCTGCATGGCTACACCTTC. This codes for CSVEDGQGGLHGYTF.

This clone was found a few times. The chain uses TRBV6-4 and TRBJ2-2; D unclear. Germline CDR1 MRHNA, CDR2 SNTAGT. The ends were cut back, 2 bases at V and 4 bases at J, with 5 bases in the middle. CDR3 size: 13 residues. The CDR3 protein is CASSDGSTGELFF. Written as DNA, the CDR3 is TGTGCCAGCAGTGACGGTAGCACCGGGGAGCTGTTTTTT.

The V call is TRBV10-3, the J call TRBJ1-6; D is perhaps TRBD1 (6 bases). The germline V gene has CDR1 ENHRY and CDR2 SYGVKD. The CDR3 runs 13 residues. The V end was cut by 2 bases, the J end by 10 bases, with 9 bases between. For the CDR3, the DNA is TGTGCCATCAGTGAGACAGGACAGTCACCCCTCCACTTT. Its translation: CAISETGQSPLHF.

Written as DNA, the CDR3 is TGTGCCAGCAGCCCCCGGGGGGGGCAAGAGCAGTACTTC. Translation gives CASSPRGGQEQYF. The chain employs TRBV7-8 and TRBJ2-7; TRBD2 matches 8 bases. The CDR3 loop spans 13 amino acids. Looked up from germline, CDR1 is SGHVS and CDR2 is FQNEAQ. The trim removed 5 bases at V and 7 bases at J, leaving 7 bases unmatched.

The CDR3 spells CASGTSSYNEQFF. In nucleotides, the CDR3 is TGTGCCAGCGGTACGAGCTCCTACAATGAGCAGTTCTTC. The rearrangement links TRBV7-2 to TRBJ2-1; no reliable D call. Between the trimmed V and J ends, which lost 8 bases and 0 bases, there was a span of 8 bases. This CDR3 comprises 13 residues. Germline values: CDR1 SGHTA, CDR2 FQGNSA.

The chain uses TRBV9 and TRBJ2-2, with no clear D. This CDR3 has 14 residues. V shed 0 bases and J shed 4 bases, with 7 bases lying between them. Germline CDR1 reads SGDLS; CDR2 reads YYNGEE. The CDR3 spells CASSVGGPTGELFF. CDR3 coding DNA: TGTGCCAGCAGCGTAGGTGGCCCCACCGGGGAGCTGTTTTTT.

DNA for the CDR3: TGTGCCAGCAGTCGGGGTACCGGGGAAAATGAGCAGTTCTTC. This gives the protein CASSRGTGENEQFF. The chain has TRBV6-5 and TRBJ2-1; possibly TRBD2 for D (5 bases). CDR1 is MNHEY and CDR2 is SVGAGI in the germline V gene. CDR3 size: 14 residues. The V end was cut by 5 bases, the J end by 7 bases, with 15 bases between.

This rearrangement joins TRBV7-9 to TRBJ1-1, with D hard to call. Germline V gene lookup returns CDR1 SEHNR and CDR2 FQNEAQ (reference sequence). The ends were cut back, 4 bases at V and 1 base at J, with 10 bases in the middle. The CDR3 contains 14 residues. Here the CDR3 DNA reads TGTGCCAGCAGCTGGTCAGAGGGGAACACTGAAGCTTTCTTT. This encodes CASSWSEGNTEAFF. The full variable domain, with the rest looked up from reference TRBV7-9 and TRBJ1-1, is DTGVSQNPRHKITKRGQNVTFRCDPISEHNRLYWYRQTLGQGPEFLTYFQNEAQLEKSRLLSDRFSAERPKGSFSTLEIQRTEQGDSAMYLCASSWSEGNTEAFFGQGTRLTVV.

J is TRBJ2-1 and V is TRBV6-2 or TRBV6-3, with 9 positions matching TRBD2. V lost 0 bases to trimming and J lost 7 bases; unmatched junction nucleotides: 7. CDR1 is MNHEY and CDR2 is SVGEGT in the germline V gene. The CDR3 length is 16 residues. The DNA for the CDR3 is TGTGCCAGCAGTTACTCGACGGGGACTAGCATGAATGAGCAGTTCTTC. Protein sequence: CASSYSTGTSMNEQFF.

This chain uses TRBV28 with TRBJ2-2; 8 nucleotides line up with TRBD1. CDR1 and CDR2 from the germline V gene are MDHEN and SYDVKM. Trimming took 8 bases from V and 7 from J; bases not matched to a gene: 15. This CDR3 region has 16 residues. The CDR3 nucleotides are TGTGCCAGCTCTGCCCGGGGCGGACAGGGCTTCGGGGAGCTGTTTTTT. The encoded protein is CASSARGGQGFGELFF.

The CDR3 coding sequence is TGTGCCAGCAGCTGGGGTTTAGCGGGAACCTACGAGCAGTACTTC. As protein: CASSWGLAGTYEQYF. The chain joins TRBV7-2 to TRBJ2-7, with 8 bases matching TRBD2. Unmatched junction bases numbered 7, after V lost 4 bases and J lost 2 bases. This CDR3 is built from 15 residues. Germline values: CDR1 SGHTA, CDR2 FQGNSA.

In its sample, this clone was seen once. V is TRBV7-2 and J is TRBJ1-5; no reliable D call. The CDR3 runs to 13 residues. Trimming left V 3 bases short and J 3 bases short, with 6 bases between. CDR1 and CDR2 (germline): SGHTA, FQGNSA. The CDR3, as DNA: TGTGCCAGCAGCTTGAGTTCCAATCAGCCCCAGCATTTT. This sequence encodes CASSLSSNQPQHF.

This chain joins TRBV5-1 and TRBJ1-1; D not certain. The V gene lost 4 bases and the J gene lost 4 bases, with 17 bases spanning the gap. From germline, CDR1 is SGHRS and CDR2 YFSETQ. The CDR3 totals 15 residues. CDR3 residues: CASSPEERGGTEAFF. The CDR3 coding sequence is TGCGCCAGCAGCCCGGAAGAACGGGGAGGCACTGAAGCTTTCTTT.

The chain is built from TRBV7-8 and TRBJ1-5; D not resolved. The CDR3 extends over 13 amino acids. Per the germline V gene, CDR1 is SGHVS and CDR2 is FQNEAQ. Deletions cut 4 bases from V and 3 bases from J, with 7 bases between. The CDR3 spells CASSSHSNQPQHF. The CDR3 DNA reads TGTGCCAGCAGCTCACATTCCAATCAGCCCCAGCATTTT. The whole variable domain, filled in from reference TRBV7-8 and TRBJ1-5, reads GAGVSQSPRYKVAKRGQDVALRCDPISGHVSLFWYQQALGQGPEFLTYFQNEAQLDKSGLPSDRFFAERPEGSVSTLKIQRTQQEDSAVYLCASSSHSNQPQHFGDGTRLSIL.

CDR3 nucleotides: TGTGCCAGCAGGACAGGGGGGTCAAACACCATATATTTT. Translation gives CASRTGGSNTIYF. The chain links TRBV2 to TRBJ1-3, with 9 bases aligning to TRBD1. CDR1 SNHLY and CDR2 FYNNEI come from the germline V gene. J gave up 6 bases and V 6 bases, and 3 bases lay outside the gene matches. CDR3 length: 13 residues. Together with reference TRBV2 and TRBJ1-3, the CDR3 gives the full variable domain: EPEVTQTPSHQVTQMGQEVILRCVPISNHLYFYWYRQILGQKVEFLVSFYNNEISEKSEIFDDQFSVERPDGSNFTLKIRSTKLEDSAMYFCASRTGGSNTIYFGEGSWLTVV.

The chain has TRBV7-2 and TRBJ2-1, with D perhaps matching TRBD2 (5 bases). Trimming removed 3 bases from V and 5 bases from J, with 11 bases in between. Per the germline V gene, CDR1 is SGHTA and CDR2 is FQGNSA. This CDR3 is built from 14 residues. The CDR3 region is CASSFGRENNEQFF. The CDR3 region has the DNA TGTGCCAGCAGCTTTGGTCGGGAAAACAATGAGCAGTTCTTC.

The chain combines TRBV19 with TRBJ2-1; weak D call: TRBD2 (6 bases). The CDR3 has 11 amino acids. V was cut by 11 bases and J by 2 bases, with 7 bases left in between. Germline-derived CDR1 and CDR2 are LNHDA and SQIVND (reference sequence). Here the CDR3 DNA reads TGTGCCGGCGGGACCTACAATGAGCAGTTCTTC. Encoded protein: CAGGTYNEQFF.

This clone was seen more than once but under ten times. The rearrangement links TRBV18 to TRBJ1-4; TRBD1 aligns across 7 bases. Germline V gives CDR1 KGHSH, CDR2 LQKENI. V trimming: 4 bases; J trimming: 10 bases; junction bases outside the gene matches: 9. The CDR3 covers 14 residues. Here the CDR3 DNA reads TGTGCCAGCTCACGTGACAGGGAATCGGGAAAACTGTTTTTT. Encoded protein: CASSRDRESGKLFF.

The chain has TRBV18 and TRBJ1-1; D may be TRBD1 (5 bases). The CDR3 spans 15 residues. The V end lost 3 bases, the J end lost 2 bases, and 13 bases lay between the germline ends. Germline loops: CDR1 KGHSH, CDR2 LQKENI. CDR3 nucleotide sequence: TGTGCCAGCTCACCTAGGACATCTCCAAACACTGAAGCTTTCTTT. Protein: CASSPRTSPNTEAFF.